Below are 15 T cell receptor beta chains sequenced from a single sample in a study of Ad26.COV2.S vaccination and SARS-CoV-2 variants. Treatment specified: roughly 18 received Ad26.COV2.S at low or high dose, single or two shots; roughly 5 received placebo; per-sample allocation not given. Specimen acquisition occurred on day 63 following the initial vaccine or placebo injection. Profiled with immunoSEQ multiplex PCR; TCRdb holds only in-frame clones, not every one. The data contain 300,000 to 450,000 clones, more than 75% of them singletons. The sample here was peripheral blood, taken in a trial of Ad26.COV2.S vaccine versus placebo. The source is a person aged 18-65 years who received the Ad26.COV2.S COVID-19 vaccine or a placebo.

This chain connects TRBV5-1 to TRBJ2-1; 7 nucleotides line up with TRBD2. J was trimmed by 5 bases and V by 2 bases; bases with no gene match: 7. The germline CDR1 and CDR2 sequences are SGHRS and YFSETQ. The CDR3 is 15 amino acids. CDR3 amino acids: CASSFFGLGNNEQFF. DNA for the CDR3: TGCGCCAGCAGCTTCTTCGGACTAGGAAACAATGAGCAGTTCTTC.

The V gene is TRBV9, the J gene TRBJ2-1, with D perhaps assigned TRBD1 or TRBD2 (5 bases each). Trimming shortened V by 0 bases and J by 7 bases, and 11 bases separated the two germline ends. This CDR3 contains 14 residues. Germline V gene data show CDR1 as SGDLS and CDR2 as YYNGEE. CDR3: CASSVATWGNEQFF. In DNA, the CDR3 is TGTGCCAGCAGCGTAGCTACTTGGGGGAATGAGCAGTTCTTC.

V is TRBV19 and J is TRBJ1-6, with TRBD1 identical over 8 bases. CDR3 size: 16 residues. Germline CDR1 and CDR2: LNHDA and SQIVND (reference sequence). With 4 bases clipped from V and 7 bases from J, the junction kept 9 bases outside the gene matches. CDR3 nucleotide sequence: TGTGCCAGTAGTAGGATATCTGGACAGGGAAATTCACCCCTCCACTTT. Protein: CASSRISGQGNSPLHF.

The chain combines TRBV4-3 with TRBJ1-6; perhaps TRBD1 as D (6 bases). Germline CDR1 is LGHNA and CDR2 is YSLEER. The length of the CDR3 is 14 residues. Trimming cost V 1 base and J 14 bases, with 15 bases left between them. CDR3 sequence: CASSQGPTGPSLHF. The CDR3 DNA reads TGCGCCAGCAGCCAAGGGCCGACAGGTCCGTCCCTCCACTTT.

The rearrangement joins TRBV28 to TRBJ1-5; TRBD1 matches 9 bases. CDR3 length: 15 amino acids. Germline lookup yields CDR1 MDHEN and CDR2 SYDVKM. J gave up 0 bases and V 10 bases, and 7 bases lay outside the gene matches. CDR3 nucleotides: TGTGCCACCCGGGACAGGGCGGTTAGCAATCAGCCCCAGCATTTT. Translation: CATRDRAVSNQPQHF.

In this sample, this clone turned up once. The V and J genes are TRBV19 and TRBJ1-5; tentatively, D is TRBD1 (5 bases). Trimming took 1 base from V and 0 from J, leaving 10 bases between them. The CDR3 sequence is 16 residues long. Looked up from germline, CDR1 is LNHDA and CDR2 is SQIVND (reference sequence). The CDR3 sequence: CASSIAQGDSNQPQHF. The DNA for the CDR3 is TGTGCCAGTAGTATAGCGCAGGGCGATAGCAATCAGCCCCAGCATTTT.

V is TRBV19 and J is TRBJ1-1; no definite D call. The CDR3 covers 12 residues. Looked up from germline, CDR1 is LNHDA and CDR2 is SQIVND (reference sequence). V was shortened by 5 bases and J by 2 bases, with 6 bases between the two germline ends. The chain's CDR3 is CASSLHNTEAFF. The CDR3 DNA reads as TGTGCCAGTAGTTTACACAACACTGAAGCTTTCTTT.

The gene calls are TRBV6-4 and TRBJ2-1, with 9 bases fitting TRBD2. The ends lost 3 bases at V and 3 bases at J; junction bases unmatched: 3. The CDR3 has 15 residues. Germline CDR1 is MRHNA and CDR2 is SNTAGT. CDR3 protein: CASSDVSGGYNEQFF. CDR3 coding DNA: TGTGCCAGCAGTGATGTTAGCGGGGGCTACAATGAGCAGTTCTTC.

In this sample, this clone turned up a few times. The chain carries TRBV29-1 and TRBJ1-4; no clear D gene. Trimming took 3 bases from V and 0 from J, leaving 8 bases between them. CDR1 SQVTM and CDR2 ANQGSEA come from the germline V gene. This CDR3 contains 14 residues. For the CDR3, the DNA is TGCAGCGTTGACGGGGTAGCAACTAATGAAAAACTGTTTTTT. Translating gives CSVDGVATNEKLFF. Full variable domain (remainder filled in from reference TRBV29-1 and TRBJ1-4): SAVISQKPSRDICQRGTSLTIQCQVDSQVTMMFWYRQQPGQSLTLIATANQGSEATYESGFVIDKFPISRPNLTFSTLTVSNMSPEDSSIYLCSVDGVATNEKLFFGSGTQLSVL.

The chain is built from TRBV5-1 and TRBJ1-1; D is undetermined. CDR3 length equals 15 residues. CDR1 is SGHRS, CDR2 YFSETQ, per germline. The V gene lost 5 bases and the J gene lost 4 bases, with 18 bases spanning the gap. DNA of the CDR3: TGCGCCAGCAGACTCCCCGGGGAAATGGGCACTGAAGCTTTCTTT. Amino acid sequence: CASRLPGEMGTEAFF.

The chain is built from TRBV11-3 and TRBJ2-1; possibly TRBD2 for D (5 bases). Germline V gene sequence: CDR1 SGHNT, CDR2 YENEEA. V was pared by 5 bases and J by 9 bases, with 23 bases between. This CDR3 spans 16 amino acids. CDR3 in amino acids: CASSHHTRAPGSEQFF. CDR3 DNA: TGTGCCAGCAGCCATCACACTCGGGCCCCGGGGAGTGAGCAGTTCTTC.

The J gene is TRBJ2-2, the V gene TRBV27; 8 nucleotides agree with TRBD1. Germline assignment: CDR1 MNHEY and CDR2 SMNVEV (reference sequence). This CDR3 is built from 13 residues. V lost 5 bases, J lost 9 bases, and 5 bases stayed unmatched. CDR3 bases: TGTGCCAGCAGTCCCTGGACAGGGCGGGAGCTGTTTTTT. Residues: CASSPWTGRELFF.

The chain employs TRBV27 and TRBJ1-2, with D unclear. Trimming removed 3 bases at V and 2 bases at J, with 7 bases between. This CDR3 contains 13 residues. Germline V gives CDR1 MNHEY, CDR2 SMNVEV (reference sequence). The CDR3 sequence is CASSLAQNYGYTF. DNA for the CDR3: TGTGCCAGCAGTTTGGCGCAAAACTATGGCTACACCTTC.

The chain couples TRBV6-5 to TRBJ2-1; D is uncertain. Trimming took 6 bases from V and 1 from J, leaving 4 bases between them. Germline V gene sequence: CDR1 MNHEY, CDR2 SVGAGI. The CDR3 length is 12 residues. The CDR3 reads CASRNSYNEQFF. CDR3 DNA: TGTGCCAGCAGGAATTCCTACAATGAGCAGTTCTTC.

CDR3 loop: CASSLMGGRDTIYF. The DNA for the CDR3 is TGTGCCAGCAGTTTAATGGGAGGGCGGGACACCATATATTTT. The rearrangement joins TRBV28 to TRBJ1-3, with D uncertain. Between the trimmed V and J ends, which lost 2 bases and 8 bases, there was a span of 13 bases. From germline, CDR1 is MDHEN and CDR2 SYDVKM. The CDR3 runs 14 residues.